A selection of T cell receptor beta chains follows, all from one sample in a study of a mutant IDH1 vaccine in newly diagnosed glioma. Sequenced by immunoSEQ multiplex PCR; TCRdb stores in-frame clones only, minus some. Of 30,000 to 35,000 clones detected, approximately 90% appear once; the ten largest clones hold around 12%. Which antigens these TCRs recognize remains unknown. The sequencing used PBMCs, collected from a glioma patient whose treatment included an IDH1 peptide vaccine. The source of these receptors is a woman aged 25-40 years with glioma. Both conserved end residues are part of each CDR3. The D gene is left open where the match is weak. Clone size appears in some rows only: once, few, many, or a class for an expanded clone.

clone_size: NA; j_call: TRBJ2-5; v_call: TRBV5-4; d_call: NA; cdr3_nt: TGTGCCAGCAGCTTCGGAGGGGTTGGAGAGACCCAGTACTTC; cdr3_aa: CASSFGGVGETQYF
clone_size: NA; j_call: TRBJ2-2; v_call: TRBV7-2; d_call: TRBD2; cdr3_nt: TGTGCCAGCAGCTTAGATGCTAGCGGGGGGGCGTACACCGGGGAGCTGTTTTTT; cdr3_aa: CASSLDASGGAYTGELFF
clone_size: NA; j_call: TRBJ1-1; v_call: TRBV9; d_call: NA; cdr3_nt: TGTGCCAGCAGCGTAGTCGGGGGACCGAACACTGAAGCTTTCTTT; cdr3_aa: CASSVVGGPNTEAFF
clone_size: NA; j_call: TRBJ1-6; v_call: TRBV19; d_call: TRBD1; cdr3_nt: TGTGCCAGTAGTATAGGGGGACAGGGTGATTCACCCCTCCACTTT; cdr3_aa: CASSIGGQGDSPLHF
clone_size: NA; j_call: TRBJ1-2; v_call: TRBV5-4; d_call: TRBD1; cdr3_nt: TGTGCCAGCAGCTTACCGACAGGGTTCGAGGGCTACACCTTC; cdr3_aa: CASSLPTGFEGYTF
clone_size: few; j_call: TRBJ2-3; v_call: TRBV6-1; d_call: NA; cdr3_nt: TGTGCCAGCAGTGACAGGGGCACAGATACGCAGTATTTT; cdr3_aa: CASSDRGTDTQYF
clone_size: NA; j_call: TRBJ1-1; v_call: TRBV29-1; d_call: NA; cdr3_nt: TGCAGCGTTGATTCATCCCTAGGGGTTCCTGAAGCTTTCTTT; cdr3_aa: CSVDSSLGVPEAFF
clone_size: NA; j_call: TRBJ1-5; v_call: TRBV19; d_call: NA; cdr3_nt: TGTGCCAGTACCCATCGAGAAACACCGCCCCAGCATTTT; cdr3_aa: CASTHRETPPQHF
clone_size: NA; j_call: TRBJ1-5; v_call: TRBV2; d_call: NA; cdr3_nt: TGTGCCAGCAGTCCCCAGGGTATCACCCAGCCCCAGCATTTT; cdr3_aa: CASSPQGITQPQHF
clone_size: few; j_call: TRBJ2-1; v_call: TRBV4-1; d_call: NA; cdr3_nt: TGCGCCAGCAGCTTTAGTAACAATGAGCAGTTCTTC; cdr3_aa: CASSFSNNEQFF
clone_size: NA; j_call: TRBJ1-2; v_call: TRBV10-3; d_call: NA; cdr3_nt: TGTGCCATCAGTTCGGTCGGGGGGTCTCTGAGCTACACCTTC; cdr3_aa: CAISSVGGSLSYTF
clone_size: NA; j_call: TRBJ2-4; v_call: TRBV2; d_call: NA; cdr3_nt: TGTGCCAGCAGGGCCCTCTGGGGAGCGGCTCAAAACATTCAGTACTTC; cdr3_aa: CASRALWGAAQNIQYF
clone_size: NA; j_call: TRBJ1-4; v_call: TRBV9; d_call: TRBD1; cdr3_nt: TGTGCCAGCAGCGTAGGGGACAGAGATGAAAAACTGTTTTTT; cdr3_aa: CASSVGDRDEKLFF
clone_size: NA; j_call: TRBJ1-2; v_call: TRBV7-8; d_call: TRBD1; cdr3_nt: TGTGCCAGCAGCCCGAGGACAGGGTCTTATGGCTACACCTTC; cdr3_aa: CASSPRTGSYGYTF
clone_size: NA; j_call: TRBJ2-7; v_call: TRBV2; d_call: NA; cdr3_nt: TGTGCCAGCATTGATTCCCCTAGGGCCTACGAGCAGTACTTC; cdr3_aa: CASIDSPRAYEQYF
clone_size: NA; j_call: TRBJ2-5; v_call: TRBV12-5; d_call: NA; cdr3_nt: TGTGCTACCCGGGGGCCCGGCCAAGAGACCCAGTACTTC; cdr3_aa: CATRGPGQETQYF
clone_size: NA; j_call: TRBJ1-5; v_call: TRBV7-2; d_call: NA; cdr3_nt: TGTGCCAGCAGCTTAGCGGGCGCCGCTAGCAATCAGCCCCAGCATTTT; cdr3_aa: CASSLAGAASNQPQHF
clone_size: NA; j_call: TRBJ2-3; v_call: TRBV10-3; d_call: TRBD2; cdr3_nt: TGTGCCATTGAGCGGGAGGGAGATACGCAGTATTTT; cdr3_aa: CAIEREGDTQYF
clone_size: NA; j_call: TRBJ2-7; v_call: TRBV5-1; d_call: NA; cdr3_nt: TGCGCCAGCAGCTTAGACCCGGGGGCAGGCGAGCAGTACTTC; cdr3_aa: CASSLDPGAGEQYF
clone_size: once; j_call: TRBJ2-7; v_call: TRBV6-6; d_call: NA; cdr3_nt: TGTGCCAGCAGTTACCCCTACTCCTACGAGCAGTACTTC; cdr3_aa: CASSYPYSYEQYF
clone_size: NA; j_call: TRBJ2-5; v_call: TRBV6-6; d_call: TRBD1; cdr3_nt: TGTGCCAGCAGCCGCACGGACAGGGACCAAGAGACCCAGTACTTC; cdr3_aa: CASSRTDRDQETQYF
clone_size: once; j_call: TRBJ1-5; v_call: TRBV27; d_call: NA; cdr3_nt: TGTGCCAGTTTGACGGATCAGCCCCAGCATTTT; cdr3_aa: CASLTDQPQHF
clone_size: NA; j_call: TRBJ1-1; v_call: TRBV27; d_call: NA; cdr3_nt: TGTGCCAGCAGTTTAGAGGGGAACACTGAAGCTTTCTTT; cdr3_aa: CASSLEGNTEAFF
clone_size: NA; j_call: TRBJ2-7; v_call: TRBV13; d_call: NA; cdr3_nt: TGTGCCAGCAGCTTAGAAACAGGGATCTACGAGCAGTACTTC; cdr3_aa: CASSLETGIYEQYF
clone_size: NA; j_call: TRBJ2-7; v_call: TRBV9; d_call: NA; cdr3_nt: TGTGCCAGCAGCGTCGGGAACCGCGGCTACGAGCAGTACTTC; cdr3_aa: CASSVGNRGYEQYF
clone_size: NA; j_call: TRBJ1-1; v_call: TRBV7-9; d_call: NA; cdr3_nt: TGTGCCAGCAGCTCCCCCTCAGGGATGAATCCTGAAGCTTTCTTT; cdr3_aa: CASSSPSGMNPEAFF
clone_size: once; j_call: TRBJ2-7; v_call: TRBV5-6; d_call: TRBD1; cdr3_nt: TGTGCCAGCGGGGACAGGGGGATTTACGAGCAGTACTTC; cdr3_aa: CASGDRGIYEQYF
clone_size: NA; j_call: TRBJ1-4; v_call: TRBV20-1; d_call: NA; cdr3_nt: TGCAGTGCTAGAACCGTAGAAAAACTGTTTTTT; cdr3_aa: CSARTVEKLFF
clone_size: NA; j_call: TRBJ2-7; v_call: TRBV6-6; d_call: TRBD1; cdr3_nt: TGTGCCAGTCGGGAGGGGACAGGGGTCTACGAGCAGTACTTC; cdr3_aa: CASREGTGVYEQYF
clone_size: NA; j_call: TRBJ1-1; v_call: TRBV10-1; d_call: NA; cdr3_nt: TGCGCCAGCAGTCCGGACACGAACACTGAAGCTTTCTTT; cdr3_aa: CASSPDTNTEAFF
clone_size: NA; j_call: TRBJ2-7; v_call: TRBV4-2; d_call: TRBD2; cdr3_nt: TGTGCCAGCAGCCCCCGACTAGCGGGGGGGCAAGAGCAGTACTTC; cdr3_aa: CASSPRLAGGQEQYF
clone_size: NA; j_call: TRBJ2-7; v_call: TRBV19; d_call: NA; cdr3_nt: TGTGCCAGTAGTTGGACGAAGAACTACGAGCAGTACTTC; cdr3_aa: CASSWTKNYEQYF
clone_size: NA; j_call: TRBJ1-2; v_call: TRBV6-6; d_call: NA; cdr3_nt: TGTGCCAGCAGTAGGGACGGCCTTCCTAACTATGGCTACACCTTC; cdr3_aa: CASSRDGLPNYGYTF
clone_size: NA; j_call: TRBJ1-2; v_call: TRBV7-2; d_call: NA; cdr3_nt: TGTGCCAGCAGCCCCAATACTCATGGCTACACCTTC; cdr3_aa: CASSPNTHGYTF
clone_size: NA; j_call: TRBJ1-2; v_call: TRBV27; d_call: NA; cdr3_nt: TGTGCCAGCAGTCAACGACTCCCCACAGGGAATTCTGGCGGCTACACCTTC; cdr3_aa: CASSQRLPTGNSGGYTF
clone_size: NA; j_call: TRBJ2-3; v_call: TRBV5-1; d_call: TRBD2; cdr3_nt: TGCGCCAGCAGCTTGGTGACTAGCGGAGGCACAGATACGCAGTATTTT; cdr3_aa: CASSLVTSGGTDTQYF
clone_size: few; j_call: TRBJ2-7; v_call: TRBV27; d_call: NA; cdr3_nt: TGTGCCAGCAGGCGGTCCTTTTCATTGGGGTCCTACGAGCAGTACTTC; cdr3_aa: CASRRSFSLGSYEQYF
clone_size: NA; j_call: TRBJ2-6; v_call: TRBV19; d_call: NA; cdr3_nt: TGTGCCAGTAGTCGTCACTTGACAAATCACAGTCGGGCCAACGTCCTGACTTTC; cdr3_aa: CASSRHLTNHSRANVLTF
clone_size: NA; j_call: TRBJ1-1; v_call: TRBV5-1; d_call: NA; cdr3_nt: TGCGCCAGCAGCTCGCAGAGCACTGAAGCTTTCTTT; cdr3_aa: CASSSQSTEAFF
clone_size: once; j_call: TRBJ2-7; v_call: TRBV5-4; d_call: TRBD1; cdr3_nt: TGTGCCAGCACCATGACAGGGCCAGGCTCCTACGAGCAGTACTTC; cdr3_aa: CASTMTGPGSYEQYF